This TCR beta chain was observed in a study of blood T cell repertoires in COVID-19. Background on the study: Collection of acute and convalescent COVID-19 samples took place in the United States, Italy and Spain. PBMCs, B-cell-depleted T cells, or T cells provided the cDNA or gDNA that made up the material.

With 6 bases clipped from V and 3 bases from J, the junction kept 11 bases outside the gene matches. Germline CDR1 and CDR2: LNHDA and SQIVND (reference sequence). CDR3 length: 16 amino acids. Per the original methods: Counts of nucleated cells, estimated from reference gene primer amplification, were obtained. Method: immunoSEQ multiplex PCR; TCRdb's copy keeps in-frame clones and lacks some. V and J calls and clone size are given by that table; D and trimming were obtained from the DNA. In the table there are just over 65,000 clones, 86% of which are singletons. V and J are TRBV19 and TRBJ2-5, with 9 bases that match TRBD1. Sequencing used peripheral blood. The sequence was obtained from a man aged 30 to 39 with acute or convalescent COVID-19. The CDR3 sequence: CASSAPDRGRKETQYF. The CDR3 DNA is TGTGCCAGTAGCGCCCCGGACAGGGGAAGGAAAGAGACCCAGTACTTC.